Detailed here is one T cell receptor (beta chain). Time point here: peripheral blood 6 weeks after treatment start. All patients handed over anywhere from 1 to 8 samples, pretreatment and on-treatment. TCRdb's table, derived via immunoSEQ multiplex PCR, lists solely in-frame clones and lacks some. The sample has more than 90,000 clones; under 95% are singletons. The data stem from a study of PD-L1 blockade in urothelial cancer. Whole-study context: Dosed intravenously at 1,200 mg every 3 weeks, atezolizumab was initiated by patients at some point between 2012 and 2014. Male sex and bladder-origin urothelial cancer were recorded for about 90% of the 29 patients.

The CDR3 covers 19 residues. Germline V gives CDR1 KGHSH, CDR2 LQKENI. With 0 bases clipped from V and 1 base from J, the junction kept 7 bases outside the gene matches. The chain uses TRBV18 and TRBJ2-5, with 14 bases aligning to TRBD2. This receptor was obtained from a man between 60 and 70 years old with urothelial cancer. Here the sequenced sample was PBMCs, taken around atezolizumab (anti-PD-L1) treatment. The CDR3 nucleotides read TGTGCCAGCTCACCACCGATTGGGACTAGCGGGAGTTCCCAAGAGACCCAGTACTTC. It codes for CASSPPIGTSGSSQETQYF.